The rows below give T cell receptor beta chains drawn from one sample of a study of Ad26.COV2.S vaccination and SARS-CoV-2 variants. Sequencing was performed with immunoSEQ multiplex PCR; in TCRdb, only in-frame clones are kept and a portion is missing. The sample lists about 480,000 clones; roughly 89% were seen once. The sample consisted of peripheral blood, taken in a trial of Ad26.COV2.S vaccine versus placebo. Every receptor here comes from a person aged 18-60 years who received the Ad26.COV2.S COVID-19 vaccine or a placebo. Both conserved end residues are trimmed from each CDR3. Not every row has a clone size; where given, it reads once, few, many or a size class.

CDR3,size,J,V
ASSSLGYEQF,NA,TRBJ2-1,TRBV11-3
ATSSGMETYEQY,NA,TRBJ2-7,TRBV19
AWRGRGSSTGELF,NA,TRBJ2-2,TRBV30
ASSLVKQGLYNSPLH,NA,TRBJ1-6,TRBV28
ASSDRFAGNTIY,once,TRBJ1-3,TRBV4-2
ASSNRGRREAF,NA,TRBJ1-1,TRBV7-9
ASSFGIRATNEKLF,NA,TRBJ1-4,TRBV5-6
ASSPNGQRTGELF,NA,TRBJ2-2,TRBV19
ASSQGLADRYEQY,NA,TRBJ2-7,TRBV4-3
ASSESIRSGREELF,NA,TRBJ1-4,TRBV25-1
ASSLLQGSTNEKLF,once,TRBJ1-4,TRBV11-2
ASSESPRGYT,NA,TRBJ1-2,TRBV6-1
ASSPRDRGWGYT,NA,TRBJ1-2,TRBV27
ASSVGRGETQY,NA,TRBJ2-5,TRBV9
AWGQGGNQPQH,NA,TRBJ1-5,TRBV30
ASSSPAPGRHRSIY,NA,TRBJ1-3,TRBV7-2
ATRLGPVRTEAF,NA,TRBJ1-1,TRBV10-1
SARETSARADTQY,once,TRBJ2-3,TRBV29-1
ASSKEEGRISSYNSPLH,NA,TRBJ1-6,TRBV21-1
ASRPSGANVLT,NA,TRBJ2-6,TRBV7-2
ASSSGLNNEKLF,NA,TRBJ1-4,TRBV27
ASSPLTAGGEQY,NA,TRBJ2-7,TRBV4-2
ASSPRTASYEQY,NA,TRBJ2-7,TRBV5-1
ASSLGAAYNSPLH,NA,TRBJ1-6,TRBV3-1/TRBV3-2
ATSPGLEEGYEQY,NA,TRBJ2-7,TRBV15
ASRGQGRITEAF,NA,TRBJ1-1,TRBV5-1
ASSQAVWGLANYGYT,NA,TRBJ1-2,TRBV19
ASSPGTGSGDGYT,NA,TRBJ1-2,TRBV19
ASSTPTSGVYEQY,NA,TRBJ2-7,TRBV28
ASSHGPFDTGELF,NA,TRBJ2-2,TRBV6-2/TRBV6-3
ASSLVSRGPQETQY,NA,TRBJ2-5,TRBV7-2
ASPASGRNEDYEQY,NA,TRBJ2-7,TRBV6-4
ASSLVTQGPRIYTDTQY,NA,TRBJ2-3,TRBV5-1
ASSQVPHGTDTQY,NA,TRBJ2-3,TRBV14
ASSPGTVVSF,NA,TRBJ1-1,TRBV5-1
ASSYGGGSDTQY,NA,TRBJ2-3,TRBV5-1
ASRVGTHSYEQY,NA,TRBJ2-7,TRBV7-2
ASRSPTSPYT,NA,TRBJ1-2,TRBV6-5
ASSFRQITNEKLF,NA,TRBJ1-4,TRBV28
ASSFRAPYNSPLH,NA,TRBJ1-6,TRBV27
ASSQDRKENEKLF,NA,TRBJ1-4,TRBV4-2
ASTLHGGSDTQY,NA,TRBJ2-3,TRBV5-1
ASSYSTVHYGYT,NA,TRBJ1-2,TRBV6-2/TRBV6-3
ASQAGDTASYEQY,NA,TRBJ2-7,TRBV10-3
ASSLGTSNYEQY,NA,TRBJ2-7,TRBV11-2
ASSTQVPSHNEQF,NA,TRBJ2-1,TRBV11-2
ASSFSELYGYT,NA,TRBJ1-2,TRBV6-5
AISAGWGVGTYTEAF,NA,TRBJ1-1,TRBV10-3
ASEIRAAQNEKLF,NA,TRBJ1-4,TRBV6-4
ASSLGQGISNEQF,few,TRBJ2-1,TRBV5-4
ASSLRGGQEDEKLF,NA,TRBJ1-4,TRBV9
ASSLSGLGVETQY,NA,TRBJ2-5,TRBV7-7
ASPPTSGRITDTQY,many,TRBJ2-3,TRBV19
AIARDSPGTEAF,NA,TRBJ1-1,TRBV10-3